The 4 T cell receptor beta chains in this list originate from one sample, sequenced in a study of cytomegalovirus exposure and HLA in healthy donors. Primers for the PCR totalled 60 Vbeta and 13 Jbeta. Assay: immunoSEQ multiplex PCR; the TCRdb copy retains only in-frame clones and omits some. The table lists around 190,000 clones, 65% to 90% of them singletons. Sequencing used PBMCs. The receptor source for this set is a girl aged 2 to 10 in good health and CMV-seropositive.

The chain employs TRBV4-1 and TRBJ2-1, with 10 bases aligning to TRBD2. The CDR3 length is 13 residues. Germline CDR1 reads MGHRA; CDR2 reads YSYEKL. V trimming: 6 bases; J trimming: 15 bases; junction bases outside the gene matches: 11. CDR3: CASSRTSGESRFF. CDR3 nucleotide sequence: TGCGCCAGCAGTCGGACTAGCGGAGAGTCTCGGTTCTTC.

The genes are TRBV6-1 and TRBJ2-5, with a possible D match to TRBD1 (5 bases). The DNA matches TRBJ2-7 better at its end, which makes the J call doubtful. The CDR3 is 10 residues long. Germline-derived CDR1 and CDR2 are MNHNS and SASEGT. The DNA for the CDR3 is TGTGCCGTCAGGGCCCACGAGCAGTACTTC. Its translation is CAVRAHEQYF.

The gene calls are TRBV10-3 and TRBJ2-4, with D possibly being TRBD1 (6 bases). CDR3 length: 13 residues. The V gene's germline CDR1 is ENHRY and CDR2 SYGVKD. The ends were cut back, 4 bases at V and 5 bases at J, with 9 bases in the middle. CDR3 sequence reads: CAISARTENIQYF. CDR3 bases: TGTGCCATCAGTGCCCGGACAGAAAACATTCAGTACTTC.

The rearrangement joins TRBV7-9 to TRBJ1-1; the match to TRBD1 covers 7 bases. V lost 5 bases, J lost 11 bases, and 5 bases stayed unmatched. Germline CDR1 and CDR2: SEHNR and FQNEAQ (reference sequence). The CDR3 is 11 amino acids. CDR3 amino acids: CASSPGTVAFF. Written as DNA, the CDR3 is TGTGCCAGCAGCCCGGGGACAGTTGCTTTCTTT.